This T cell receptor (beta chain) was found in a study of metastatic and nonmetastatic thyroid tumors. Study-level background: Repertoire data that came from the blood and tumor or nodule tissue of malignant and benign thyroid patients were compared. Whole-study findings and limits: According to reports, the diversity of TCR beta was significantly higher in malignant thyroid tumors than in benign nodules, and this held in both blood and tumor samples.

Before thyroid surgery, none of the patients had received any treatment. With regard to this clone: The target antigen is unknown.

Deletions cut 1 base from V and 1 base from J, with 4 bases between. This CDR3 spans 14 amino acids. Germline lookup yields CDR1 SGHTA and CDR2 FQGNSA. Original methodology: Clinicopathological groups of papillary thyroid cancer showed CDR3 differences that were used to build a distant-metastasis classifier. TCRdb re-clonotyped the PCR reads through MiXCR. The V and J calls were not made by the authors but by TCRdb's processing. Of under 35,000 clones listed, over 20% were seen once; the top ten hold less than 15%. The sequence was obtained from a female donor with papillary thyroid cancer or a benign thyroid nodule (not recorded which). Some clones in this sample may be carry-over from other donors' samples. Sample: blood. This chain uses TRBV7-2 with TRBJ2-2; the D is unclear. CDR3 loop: CASSLEGNTGELFF. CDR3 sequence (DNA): TGTGCCAGCAGCTTAGAAGGGAACACCGGGGAGCTGTTTTTT.